The 12 T cell receptor beta chains given below trace back to one sample, sequenced in a study of post-analysis software for immune sequencing data. The study, taken as a whole, reports: With TRBV5-6, TRBV5-1 and TRBV20-1 included, several TRBV segments were more frequent in patients than in controls.

These TCRs' antigens remain unknown. Included in the TCR beta cDNA libraries were unique molecular identifiers. TCRdb re-called the PCR reads with MiXCR, one entry per CDR3 protein. The sample carries around 200,000 distinct CDR3 sequences, 29% recorded once. Source material: blood. The source is a girl younger than 18 with multiple sclerosis.

This clonotype was detected many times. The CDR3 sequence: CASKSGIDEKLFF. Here the CDR3 DNA reads TGCGCCAGCAAATCCGGGATAGATGAAAAACTGTTTTTT. The chain carries TRBV10-2 and TRBJ1-4; D not resolved. CDR3 length: 13 amino acids. The V gene lost 7 bases and the J gene lost 6 bases, with 12 bases spanning the gap. Germline V CDR1 and CDR2: WSHSY, SAAADI.

This clonotype occurred many times. The chain is built from TRBV5-1 and TRBJ2-1; D is ambiguous. V lost 6 bases, J lost 0 bases, and 10 bases lay in between. The CDR3 has 14 residues. Germline V gene lookup returns CDR1 SGHRS and CDR2 YFSETQ. For the CDR3, the DNA is TGCGCCAGCATGCCAGTCAGCTCCTACAATGAGCAGTTCTTC. Translating it yields CASMPVSSYNEQFF.

This clonotype was counted a few times. CDR3 in amino acids: CASSVAGIAKNIQYF. The CDR3 region has the DNA TGTGCCAGTAGCGTAGCCGGGATAGCCAAAAACATTCAGTACTTC. The chain carries TRBV19 and TRBJ2-4; D possibly corresponds to TRBD2 (5 bases). This CDR3 has 15 residues. Looked up from germline, CDR1 is LNHDA and CDR2 is SQIVND (reference sequence). V gave up 6 bases and J gave up 0 bases, with 12 bases separating them.

A note on this clonotype: This may be a read error: a much more frequent sequence differs by one nucleotide. The chain combines TRBV7-9 with TRBJ2-7; no firm D call. The last part of the DNA fits TRBJ2-5 better; the J call may be wrong. CDR1 and CDR2 (germline): SEHNR, FQNEAQ (reference sequence). This CDR3 spans 12 amino acids. The CDR3 here is CSSSSGQETQYF. Written as DNA, the CDR3 is TGTTCCAGCAGCTCAGGTCAAGAGACCCAGTACTTC.

This clonotype has just a few counts. This chain uses TRBV28 with TRBJ1-4, with D perhaps matching TRBD1 (6 bases). This CDR3 is built from 14 residues. V was clipped by 0 bases and J by 6 bases, with 8 bases between them. Germline CDR1 is MDHEN and CDR2 is SYDVKM. CDR3: CASSLWRGYEKLFF. Written as DNA, the CDR3 is TGTGCCAGCAGTTTATGGAGGGGGTATGAAAAACTGTTTTTT.

A note on this clonotype: This may arise from a read error, as a much more abundant clone is one base away. The J gene is TRBJ2-5, the V gene TRBV12-3 or TRBV12-4; D not resolved. The CDR3 has 15 residues. The V end was cut by 4 bases, the J end by 11 bases, with 23 bases between. CDR3 in amino acids: CASSWTPTWVNEQYF. DNA for the CDR3: TGTGCCAGCAGTTGGACCCCGACTTGGGTGAATGAGCAGTACTTC.

J is TRBJ2-3 and V is TRBV5-1; a possible D gene is TRBD1 (6 bases). Germline CDR1 reads SGHRS; CDR2 reads YFSETQ. The CDR3 consists of 14 residues. Deletions cut 6 bases from V and 4 bases from J, with 15 bases between. CDR3 in amino acids: CASNRNAGADTQYF. DNA for the CDR3: TGCGCCAGCAACCGCAATGCAGGGGCAGATACGCAGTATTTT.

This clonotype was counted a few times. The chain carries TRBV6-1 and TRBJ2-1; TRBD2 is a possible D gene (6 bases). Per germline, CDR1 MNHNS and CDR2 SASEGT. The CDR3 loop spans 15 amino acids. Between the trimmed V and J ends, which lost 5 bases and 2 bases, there was a span of 13 bases. This chain's CDR3 is CASSTGGITYNEQFF. DNA of the CDR3: TGTGCCAGCAGTACCGGCGGGATAACCTACAATGAGCAGTTCTTC.

A few counts support this clonotype. The junction does not match germline at one end; this may be a read error. The V gene is TRBV12-3 or TRBV12-4, the J gene TRBJ2-3; the D gene is possibly TRBD2 (6 bases). The CDR3 runs to 15 residues. Written as DNA, the CDR3 is TGTGCCTGCAGTTCCCCCGGGACTGCCACAGATACGCAGTATTTT. It translates to CACSSPGTATDTQYF.

This clonotype was found a few times. The chain carries TRBV12-3 or TRBV12-4 and TRBJ1-1, with 12 bases that match TRBD1. V lost 8 bases and J lost 5; bases outside the gene matches: 9. This CDR3 is 15 amino acids long. CDR3: CASRRDRGRLTEAFF. CDR3 DNA: TGTGCCAGCCGCCGGGACAGGGGGCGTTTGACTGAAGCTTTCTTT.

For this clonotype: Just one base apart from a much larger clone, this may be a read error. The V gene is TRBV20-1, the J gene TRBJ2-5, with TRBD2 as a possible D gene (6 bases). The CDR3 is 15 residues long. Trimming removed 6 bases from V and 11 bases from J, with 28 bases in between. The germline V gene encodes CDR1 DFQATT and CDR2 SNEGSKA (reference sequence). The DNA of the CDR3 is TGCAGTGCCAAGCCAGCGTTAGCGGCCTACAATGAGCAGTACTTC. This codes for CSAKPALAAYNEQYF.

Only a few counts were recorded for this clonotype. The rearrangement joins TRBV14 to TRBJ2-1; D remains ambiguous. The CDR3 totals 14 residues. V was cut by 0 bases and J by 7 bases, with 10 bases left in between. Germline CDR1 and CDR2: SGHDN and FVKESK. The CDR3 protein is CASSQDMSGNEQFF. For the CDR3, the DNA is TGTGCCAGCAGCCAAGACATGAGTGGAAATGAGCAGTTCTTC.